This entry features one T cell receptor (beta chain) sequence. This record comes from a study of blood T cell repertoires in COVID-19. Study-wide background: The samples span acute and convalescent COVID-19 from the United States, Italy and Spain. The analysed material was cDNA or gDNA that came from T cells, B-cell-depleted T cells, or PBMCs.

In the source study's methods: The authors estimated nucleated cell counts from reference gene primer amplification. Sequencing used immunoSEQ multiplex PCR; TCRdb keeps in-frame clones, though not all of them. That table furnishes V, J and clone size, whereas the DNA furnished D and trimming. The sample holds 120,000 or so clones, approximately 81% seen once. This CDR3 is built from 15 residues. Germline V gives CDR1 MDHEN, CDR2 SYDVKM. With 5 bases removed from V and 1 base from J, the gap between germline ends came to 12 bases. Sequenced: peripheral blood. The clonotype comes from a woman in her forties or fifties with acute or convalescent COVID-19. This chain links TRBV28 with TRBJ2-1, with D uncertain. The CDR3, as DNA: TGTGCCAGCAGTCCCCAGGTAGTGTCCTACAATGAGCAGTTCTTC. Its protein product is CASSPQVVSYNEQFF.